The 25 T cell receptor beta chains below all came from one sample that was sequenced in a study of glioma-infiltrating T cells. Amplification of TCR alpha and beta CDR3 regions from RNA used iRepertoire nested multiplex PCR. TCRdb reprocessed the multiplex PCR reads with MiXCR, giving one entry per CDR3 protein. Among approximately 90,000 distinct CDR3 sequences listed, approximately 22% were seen once. The sequencing sample was made of glioma tissue, nonneoplastic brain tissue, or PBMCs (not recorded which). The receptor source for this set is a human donor with low-grade glioma or glioblastoma, undergoing nonglioma brain surgery, or in good health (not recorded which).

The chain is built from TRBV2 and TRBJ2-7; tentative D call: TRBD1 (6 bases). Per germline, CDR1 SNHLY and CDR2 FYNNEI. Trimming stripped 8 bases from V and 0 bases from J, with 17 bases between. The length of the CDR3 is 15 residues. CDR3 protein: CASQDRLTYSYEQYF. Written as DNA, the CDR3 is TGTGCCAGCCAAGACAGGCTTACATACTCCTACGAGCAGTACTTC.

This clonotype was seen many times. The chain employs TRBV19 and TRBJ1-1; a weak D match, TRBD1 (6 bases). Germline CDR1 LNHDA, CDR2 SQIVND (reference sequence). The CDR3 sequence is 15 residues long. V was trimmed by 8 bases and J by 2 bases, leaving 18 bases between them. The CDR3 region has the DNA TGTGCCAGTTCCTACAGGGAGGCCCCCAACACTGAAGCTTTCTTT. Translation: CASSYREAPNTEAFF.

This clonotype appeared many times. The chain employs TRBV12-3 or TRBV12-4 and TRBJ2-7, with 8 bases identical to TRBD1. The trim removed 5 bases at V and 3 bases at J, leaving 9 bases unmatched. The CDR3 totals 15 residues. The CDR3 DNA is TGTGCCAGCAGTCAACTGACAGGGGCTCTCTACGAGCAGTACTTC. Translating it yields CASSQLTGALYEQYF.

This clonotype has a count of ten or more. The chain is built from TRBV7-8 and TRBJ1-5, with D maybe TRBD1 (5 bases). The CDR3 totals 14 residues. Germline-derived CDR1 and CDR2 are SGHVS and FQNEAQ. V was pared by 3 bases and J by 2 bases, with 8 bases between. The CDR3 DNA sequence: TGTGCCAGCAGCTTGGCGACAGGCAATCAGCCCCAGCATTTT. This encodes CASSLATGNQPQHF.

On this clonotype itself: Given the absence of the conserved phenylalanine or tryptophan at the CDR3 end, a read error is likely. The chain uses TRBV11-2 and TRBJ2-5, with D unresolved. The CDR3 spans 12 residues. V lost 2 bases and J lost 3, with 4 bases in between. Germline V gene sequence: CDR1 SGHAT, CDR2 FQNNGV. The CDR3 region is CASSLSKETQYL. CDR3 nucleotides: TGTGCCAGCAGCTTATCCAAAGAGACCCAGTACTTA.

The rearrangement joins TRBV12-3 or TRBV12-4 to TRBJ1-3; maybe TRBD1 (5 bases). Trimming took 4 bases from V and 3 from J, leaving 19 bases between them. The CDR3 has 17 amino acids. CDR3 nucleotides: TGTGCCAGCAGTTCTAGAGGAGGGGACTTCGGTGGAAACACCATATATTTT. Its protein product is CASSSRGGDFGGNTIYF.

This clonotype was recorded many times. This chain uses TRBV12-3 or TRBV12-4 with TRBJ1-1; D remains ambiguous. The germline V and J ends were trimmed by 5 bases and 2 bases, with 15 bases remaining between them. CDR3 size: 15 residues. The chain's CDR3 is CASSPGSKPNTEAFF. Written as DNA, the CDR3 is TGTGCCAGCAGTCCCGGGTCTAAACCTAACACTGAAGCTTTCTTT.

V gene TRBV19 combines with J gene TRBJ2-2, with D possibly being TRBD2 (6 bases). CDR1 and CDR2 from the germline V gene are LNHDA and SQIVND (reference sequence). Trimming left V 5 bases short and J 1 base short, with 17 bases between. This CDR3 comprises 17 residues. Here the CDR3 reads CASSEGGTGGNTGELFF. The CDR3 DNA reads as TGTGCCAGTAGTGAAGGCGGGACTGGTGGGAACACCGGGGAGCTGTTTTTT.

This clonotype was detected ten times or more. The chain carries TRBV7-9 and TRBJ1-3; no clear D gene. CDR1 is SEHNR and CDR2 is FQNEAQ in the germline V gene (reference sequence). Trimming pared 5 bases from V and 2 bases from J, leaving 4 bases between. CDR3 size: 12 residues. The CDR3 DNA reads as TGTGCCAGCAGCGGCCCTGGAAACACCATATATTTT. As protein: CASSGPGNTIYF.

The sample holds many counts of this clonotype. This chain uses TRBV6-5 with TRBJ2-5; the D gene is possibly TRBD1 (5 bases). The CDR3 is made up of 14 amino acids. V was cut by 0 bases and J by 0 bases, with 5 bases left in between. Germline lookup yields CDR1 MNHEY and CDR2 SVGAGI. The CDR3 DNA reads as TGTGCCAGCAGTTACTCCAGGGACCAAGAGACCCAGTACTTC. Protein: CASSYSRDQETQYF.

This clonotype showed up many times. V and J are TRBV6-2 or TRBV6-3 and TRBJ1-1, with D perhaps matching TRBD1 (5 bases). The germline V and J ends were trimmed by 2 bases and 0 bases, with 13 bases remaining between them. The CDR3 totals 16 residues. The germline V gene encodes CDR1 MNHEY and CDR2 SVGEGT. For the CDR3, the DNA is TGTGCCAGCAGTTACATGGAGGGGCTAATGAACACTGAAGCTTTCTTT. Translation: CASSYMEGLMNTEAFF.

There are many counts of this clonotype. This sequence joins TRBV28 and TRBJ1-5; 11 nucleotides line up with TRBD1. The CDR3 sequence is 16 residues long. V was clipped by 3 bases and J by 3 bases; unmatched bases: 4. Germline CDR1 MDHEN, CDR2 SYDVKM. The CDR3 DNA follows: TGTGCCAGCAGTTTGAGGACAGGGGGCCTCAATCAGCCCCAGCATTTT. Translation: CASSLRTGGLNQPQHF. Together with reference TRBV28 and TRBJ1-5, the CDR3 gives the full variable domain: DVKVTQSSRYLVKRTGEKVFLECVQDMDHENMFWYRQDPGLGLRLIYFSYDVKMKEKGDIPEGYSVSREKKERFSLILESASTNQTSMYLCASSLRTGGLNQPQHFGDGTRLSIL.

At least ten counts were recorded for this clonotype. This rearrangement joins TRBV7-8 to TRBJ2-3; 14 bases line up with TRBD2. Trimming removed 6 bases from V and 2 bases from J; junction bases left unmatched: 13. Germline V gene sequence: CDR1 SGHVS, CDR2 FQNEAQ. This CDR3 is 19 amino acids long. Here the CDR3 DNA reads TGTGCCAGCAGTTTTGACCCCGGGACTAGCGGGGGACTCACAGATACGCAGTATTTT. This sequence encodes CASSFDPGTSGGLTDTQYF.

In its sample, this clonotype was seen many times. The gene calls are TRBV20-1 and TRBJ1-4, with 9 bases fitting TRBD1. The CDR3 is made up of 14 amino acids. The ends lost 6 bases at V and 10 bases at J; junction bases unmatched: 12. Germline V CDR1 and CDR2: DFQATT, SNEGSKA (reference sequence). CDR3: CSARTGGGIGKLFF. The CDR3 DNA reads TGCAGTGCGCGTACAGGGGGCGGAATAGGAAAACTGTTTTTT.

In this sample, this clonotype turned up many times. This chain connects TRBV20-1 to TRBJ2-3; 15 nucleotides match TRBD2. J was trimmed by 0 bases and V by 1 base; bases with no gene match: 14. CDR3 length equals 21 residues. CDR1 DFQATT and CDR2 SNEGSKA come from the germline V gene (reference sequence). CDR3 residues: CSARAPPPGLAGGSSTDTQYF. In DNA form, the CDR3 reads TGCAGTGCTAGAGCTCCTCCCCCGGGACTAGCGGGGGGCTCGAGCACAGATACGCAGTATTTT.

The sample holds many counts of this clonotype. The chain has TRBV12-3 or TRBV12-4 and TRBJ1-2; D remains ambiguous. CDR3 length: 13 amino acids. Trimming removed 3 bases at V and 5 bases at J, with 10 bases between. CDR3 in amino acids: CASSLGLRYGYTF. The CDR3 DNA reads TGTGCCAGCAGTTTGGGTCTAAGATATGGCTACACCTTC.

This clonotype was counted ten times or more. V is TRBV20-1 and J is TRBJ1-1, with D unclear. The V end was cut by 6 bases, the J end by 3 bases, with 14 bases between. CDR1 DFQATT and CDR2 SNEGSKA come from the germline V gene (reference sequence). This CDR3 is built from 13 residues. CDR3 in amino acids: CSANQALDTEAFF. The CDR3 DNA is TGCAGTGCGAACCAGGCCCTTGACACTGAAGCTTTCTTT.

This clonotype was seen many times. The chain joins TRBV10-3 to TRBJ1-3; D is unresolved. CDR3 length: 11 residues. V lost 10 bases and J lost 4, with 8 bases in between. CDR1 ENHRY and CDR2 SYGVKD come from the germline V gene. The CDR3 DNA reads TGTGCCACCGCCGCCGGAAACACCATATATTTT. It encodes CATAAGNTIYF.

This clonotype was counted at least ten times. CDR3 amino acids: CASSPIRENEQFF. DNA of the CDR3: TGTGCCAGCTCACCAATCCGGGAAAATGAGCAGTTCTTC. The genes are TRBV18 and TRBJ2-1; perhaps TRBD2 as D (5 bases). V was cut by 2 bases and J by 7 bases, with 9 bases left in between. CDR3 length: 13 amino acids. Looked up from germline, CDR1 is KGHSH and CDR2 is LQKENI.

This clonotype was observed many times. The chain recombines TRBV18 with TRBJ1-1; TRBD1 is a possible D gene (6 bases). The CDR3 runs 14 residues. The germline CDR1 and CDR2 sequences are KGHSH and LQKENI. V lost 6 bases and J 0 bases, leaving 11 bases between the germline ends. This chain's CDR3 is CASSRGGMNTEAFF. The CDR3 DNA reads as TGTGCCAGCTCTAGGGGGGGGATGAACACTGAAGCTTTCTTT.

This clonotype was counted many times. The rearrangement uses TRBV18 and TRBJ2-1; 10 bases are shared with TRBD2. In germline, CDR1 is KGHSH, CDR2 LQKENI. The CDR3 is 16 amino acids. The J segment lost 3 bases and the V segment lost 2 bases, leaving 4 bases of the junction unmatched. The CDR3 loop reads CASSPLTSGIYNEQFF. In DNA, the CDR3 is TGTGCCAGCTCACCATTAACTAGCGGGATCTACAATGAGCAGTTCTTC.

This clonotype was picked up a small number of times. V is TRBV5-1 and J is TRBJ2-4, with TRBD2 matching 7 bases. The germline gives CDR1 SGHRS, CDR2 YFSETQ. J gave up 8 bases and V 1 base, and 3 bases lay outside the gene matches. The CDR3 runs to 13 residues. The CDR3 protein is CASSLRAGDIQYF. In DNA form, the CDR3 reads TGCGCCAGCAGCTTGAGGGCGGGGGACATTCAGTACTTC.

This clonotype was recorded at least ten times. The chain combines TRBV28 with TRBJ1-1, with 7 positions matching TRBD1. Germline CDR1 MDHEN, CDR2 SYDVKM. With 8 bases clipped from V and 7 bases from J, the junction kept 7 bases outside the gene matches. The CDR3 runs 12 residues. This CDR3 reads CASLRDSFEAFF. DNA for the CDR3: TGTGCCAGCCTCCGGGACAGCTTTGAAGCTTTCTTT.

Turning to this clonotype: This sequence may be a read error, since a much larger clone differs from it by one base. No conserved phenylalanine or tryptophan is present at the end of the CDR3, so a read error is the likely explanation. The J gene is TRBJ1-1, the V gene TRBV3-1; TRBD1 agrees at 7 bases. The V gene's germline CDR1 is LGHDT and CDR2 YNNKEL (reference sequence). The CDR3 totals 16 residues. J was trimmed by 4 bases and V by 2 bases; bases with no gene match: 10. The CDR3 spells CASSQKKTGLATEAFS. CDR3 bases: TGTGCCAGCAGCCAAAAGAAGACAGGGCTCGCCACTGAAGCTTTCTCT.

V is TRBV7-9 and J is TRBJ2-5; D possibly uses TRBD1 or TRBD2 (7 bases each). With 3 bases removed from V and 6 bases from J, the gap between germline ends came to 20 bases. Germline V lookup: CDR1 SEHNR, CDR2 FQNEAQ (reference sequence). This CDR3 has 16 residues. CDR3 region: CASSFEGASGGKTQYF. The CDR3 region has the DNA TGTGCCAGCAGCTTCGAGGGGGCTAGCGGCGGGAAGACCCAGTACTTC.